The sequence of this T cell receptor beta chain was determined in a study of T cells after yellow fever vaccination. One entry per CDR3 protein, called by TCRdb with MiXCR from the 5' RACE reads. The table has approximately 300,000 distinct CDR3 sequences, about 11% seen once. V gave up 6 bases and J gave up 0 bases, with 12 bases separating them. CDR1 is MNHEY and CDR2 is SVGAGI in the germline V gene. This CDR3 is 15 amino acids long. The sequenced sample was CD4+ T cells sorted from PBMCs, obtained 45 days after the yellow fever booster vaccination. The TCR sequence derives from a young man who received the YFV17D yellow fever vaccine. This chain links TRBV6-5 with TRBJ2-1, with D possibly TRBD2 on 5 matching bases. The DNA of the CDR3 is TGTGCCAGCAGCCGCGGGCCAAACTCCTACAATGAGCAGTTCTTC. Translation gives CASSRGPNSYNEQFF.